Each of the 16 T cell receptor beta chains below was sequenced from the same sample in a study of blood T cell dynamics during melanoma immunotherapy. The method was immunoSEQ multiplex PCR; TCRdb's version includes in-frame clones alone and lacks a portion of them. The profile covers 16,000 or so clones, with roughly nine tenths appearing a single time and roughly 2% taken by the ten largest. Stated time point: pre-treatment baseline. Sequencing was performed on blood, taken from a patient treated with checkpoint blockade. All receptors come from a human donor with melanoma.

The CDR3 reads CASSDDSYEAFF. CDR3 sequence (DNA): TGCGCCAGCAGTGACGACAGCTATGAAGCTTTCTTT. The chain couples TRBV5-1 to TRBJ1-1; D may be TRBD1 (5 bases). The CDR3 is 12 amino acids. V was trimmed by 5 bases and J by 7 bases, leaving 12 bases between them. CDR1 and CDR2 from the germline V gene are SGHRS and YFSETQ.

This chain uses TRBV7-6 with TRBJ2-2; the D is unclear. Trimming cost V 5 bases and J 3 bases, with 19 bases left between them. This CDR3 has 17 amino acids. Per germline, CDR1 SGHVS and CDR2 FNYEAQ. Written as DNA, the CDR3 is TGTGCCAGCAGCCATTTAGAGGATGGCGAGGACACCGGGGAGCTGTTTTTT. It specifies CASSHLEDGEDTGELFF. Together with reference TRBV7-6 and TRBJ2-2, the CDR3 gives the full variable domain: GAGVSQSPRYKVTKRGQDVALRCDPISGHVSLYWYRQALGQGPEFLTYFNYEAQQDKSGLPNDRFSAERPEGSISTLTIQRTEQRDSAMYRCASSHLEDGEDTGELFFGEGSRLTVL.

The table lists this clone with a count of one. The chain is built from TRBV9 and TRBJ2-5, with 11 bases that match TRBD1. The CDR3 has 14 residues. The V gene's germline CDR1 is SGDLS and CDR2 YYNGEE. With V trimmed by 3 bases and J by 5 bases, 3 bases remained unmatched. CDR3 region: CASSDGTGGETQYF. The CDR3, as DNA: TGTGCCAGCAGCGACGGGACAGGGGGGGAGACCCAGTACTTC.

The rearrangement joins TRBV7-2 to TRBJ2-2; the D gene is possibly TRBD2 (6 bases). CDR3 length: 14 residues. Trimming pared 6 bases from V and 1 base from J, leaving 9 bases between. Germline V gene lookup returns CDR1 SGHTA and CDR2 FQGNSA. Written as DNA, the CDR3 is TGTGCCAGCAGGATTAGCGGGAACACCGGGGAGCTGTTTTTT. The encoded protein is CASRISGNTGELFF.

J is TRBJ1-4 and V is TRBV7-9, with 7 bases lining up with TRBD1. CDR3 length equals 17 residues. Germline CDR1 reads SEHNR; CDR2 reads FQNEAQ (reference sequence). Trimming cost V 5 bases and J 8 bases; bases outside gene matches: 17. The DNA for the CDR3 is TGTGCCAGCAGCGCCTCTATAATTCACAGGGGTCGCGAAAAACTGTTTTTT. This translates into CASSASIIHRGREKLFF.

The rearrangement joins TRBV9 to TRBJ2-3, with D tentatively TRBD2 (5 bases). This CDR3 has 14 residues. The V and J ends lost 0 bases and 2 bases respectively, with 7 bases between them. Per the germline V gene, CDR1 is SGDLS and CDR2 is YYNGEE. CDR3 coding DNA: TGTGCCAGCAGCGTAGAGGGAGACACAGATACGCAGTATTTT. The encoded protein is CASSVEGDTDTQYF.

The chain links TRBV5-1 to TRBJ1-5, with D hard to call. Germline lookup yields CDR1 SGHRS and CDR2 YFSETQ. The CDR3 runs 15 residues. V lost 4 bases and J lost 4, with 15 bases in between. The CDR3 DNA follows: TGCGCCAGCAGCCTTTCGGGGAGTGGTAATCAGCCCCAGCATTTT. Encoded protein: CASSLSGSGNQPQHF.

The chain couples TRBV7-3 to TRBJ2-5, with D maybe TRBD1 (6 bases). Germline V gene lookup returns CDR1 SGHTA and CDR2 FQGTGA. The CDR3 spans 13 residues. The V and J ends lost 0 bases and 4 bases respectively, with 6 bases between them. Written as DNA, the CDR3 is TGTGCCAGCAGCTTAACACAGGGAGAGACCCAGTACTTC. The encoded protein is CASSLTQGETQYF.

This clone was counted between two and nine times. V usage is TRBV7-2 and J usage is TRBJ1-5, with D possibly matching TRBD1 (5 bases). The germline CDR1 and CDR2 sequences are SGHTA and FQGNSA. V dropped 1 base and J dropped 2 bases, with 6 bases sitting between them. This CDR3 contains 14 residues. The CDR3 nucleotides read TGTGCCAGCAGCTTAGAAGGGGGCAATCAGCCCCAGCATTTT. Translated: CASSLEGGNQPQHF.

The chain uses TRBV19 and TRBJ2-3; tentative D call: TRBD2 (6 bases). CDR3 size: 16 residues. The V end was cut by 5 bases, the J end by 3 bases, with 18 bases between. Germline V gene sequence: CDR1 LNHDA, CDR2 SQIVND (reference sequence). The CDR3 bases are TGTGCCAGTAGTGGGGCTCGAGCAGGGAGGACAGATACGCAGTATTTT. Translating gives CASSGARAGRTDTQYF. Combining the CDR3 with reference TRBV19 and TRBJ2-3 gives the whole variable domain DGGITQSPKYLFRKEGQNVTLSCEQNLNHDAMYWYRQDPGQGLRLIYYSQIVNDFQKGDIAEGYSVSREKKESFPLTVTSAQKNPTAFYLCASSGARAGRTDTQYFGPGTRLTVL.

This clone was seen only once. The chain combines TRBV14 with TRBJ1-2, with unresolved D. Germline values: CDR1 SGHDN, CDR2 FVKESK. This CDR3 spans 17 amino acids. Trimming took 5 bases from V and 3 from J, leaving 22 bases between them. The CDR3 coding sequence is TGTGCCAGCAGCGAATCACGGGCCCCAGCTGAAGACTATGGCTACACCTTC. Protein product: CASSESRAPAEDYGYTF.

CDR3 nucleotide sequence: TGTGCCAGCAGCTTAATCGGGGCGAGCTCCTATAATTCACCCCTCCACTTT. This codes for CASSLIGASSYNSPLHF. This chain links TRBV7-9 with TRBJ1-6, with D possibly being TRBD1 (5 bases). The V end was cut by 2 bases, the J end by 0 bases, with 11 bases between. Germline CDR1 is SEHNR and CDR2 is FQNEAQ (reference sequence). This CDR3 spans 17 amino acids.

The chain carries TRBV19 and TRBJ1-4; maybe TRBD1 (6 bases). The germline V gene encodes CDR1 LNHDA and CDR2 SQIVND (reference sequence). The CDR3 runs to 17 residues. Deletions cut 5 bases from V and 4 bases from J, with 20 bases between. Here the CDR3 reads CASSVPTRGPGNEKLFF. The CDR3 DNA sequence: TGTGCCAGTAGTGTACCGACCCGGGGGCCAGGTAATGAAAAACTGTTTTTT. The variable domain in full, completed from reference TRBV19 and TRBJ1-4, reads DGGITQSPKYLFRKEGQNVTLSCEQNLNHDAMYWYRQDPGQGLRLIYYSQIVNDFQKGDIAEGYSVSREKKESFPLTVTSAQKNPTAFYLCASSVPTRGPGNEKLFFGSGTQLSVL.

The chain is built from TRBV6-6 and TRBJ2-7; perhaps D is TRBD1 or TRBD2 (5 bases each). The CDR3 is 14 amino acids. Per the germline V gene, CDR1 is MNHNY and CDR2 is SVGAGI (reference sequence). Deletions cut 2 bases from V and 5 bases from J, with 13 bases between. CDR3: CASSYEGRRNEQYF. CDR3 bases: TGTGCCAGCAGTTACGAGGGGCGGCGGAACGAGCAGTACTTC.

In its sample, this clone was seen once. The rearrangement joins TRBV6-1 to TRBJ2-7, with 8 bases lining up with TRBD1. The CDR3 has 13 residues. With V trimmed by 3 bases and J by 4 bases, 2 bases remained unmatched. CDR1 and CDR2 from the germline V gene are MNHNS and SASEGT. In DNA form, the CDR3 reads TGTGCCAGCAGTGATCGGACAGGGTACGAGCAGTACTTC. Translated: CASSDRTGYEQYF.

This sequence joins TRBV2 and TRBJ2-1; TRBD2 agrees at 12 bases. The germline V gene encodes CDR1 SNHLY and CDR2 FYNNEI. The CDR3 is made up of 16 amino acids. V lost 6 bases, J lost 0 bases, and 3 bases stayed unmatched. This CDR3 reads CASRLTSGSSYNEQFF. In DNA, the CDR3 is TGTGCCAGCAGATTGACTAGCGGGAGCTCCTACAATGAGCAGTTCTTC. Variable domain in full (rest from reference TRBV2 and TRBJ2-1): EPEVTQTPSHQVTQMGQEVILRCVPISNHLYFYWYRQILGQKVEFLVSFYNNEISEKSEIFDDQFSVERPDGSNFTLKIRSTKLEDSAMYFCASRLTSGSSYNEQFFGPGTRLTVL.